This T cell receptor beta chain was documented in a study of T cell responses to AZD1222 COVID-19 vaccine. Study results and limitations: AZD1222 recipients seropositive at baseline numbered only 5 or 6.

The V segment lost 5 bases and the J segment 7 bases; nucleotides outside the gene matches: 7. The germline gives CDR1 SEHNR, CDR2 FQNEAQ (reference sequence). This CDR3 contains 14 residues. Details on this clone: Its antigen is not identified.

The table came from immunoSEQ multiplex PCR; TCRdb's copy has only in-frame clones and leaves some out. The sample lists 150,000 to 200,000 clones, roughly nine tenths occurring once. The chain employs TRBV7-9 and TRBJ1-4; 7 bases line up with TRBD1. The receptor comes from an adult who received the AZD1222 COVID-19 vaccine. The sample consisted of peripheral blood, taken 28 days after the second AZD1222 dose. The CDR3 DNA is TGTGCCAGCAGCCATGACAGGGCCGGTGAAAAACTGTTTTTT. It translates to CASSHDRAGEKLFF.